The next 25 T cell receptor beta chains were all read from a single sample in a study of T cell responses to AZD1222 COVID-19 vaccine. Assay: immunoSEQ multiplex PCR; the TCRdb copy retains only in-frame clones and omits some. The data contain hundreds of thousands of clones, just over 90% of them singletons. The input for sequencing was peripheral blood, taken on day 0 of MenACWY control vaccination. All receptors come from an adult in good health.

This rearrangement joins TRBV23-1 to TRBJ1-2; D may be TRBD1 (6 bases). TRBV23-1 counts as an open reading frame of uncertain function. V was clipped by 0 bases and J by 3 bases, with 11 bases between them. The CDR3 sequence is 15 residues long. CDR3 amino acids: CASSQSVTGDYGYTF. In DNA form, the CDR3 reads TGCGCCAGCAGTCAATCAGTGACAGGAGACTATGGCTACACCTTC.

The chain is built from TRBV6-2 or TRBV6-3 and TRBJ1-4; D gene unclear. Trimming removed 1 base from V and 3 bases from J, with 15 bases in between. The CDR3 length is 17 residues. CDR1 is MNHEY, CDR2 SVGEGT, per germline. CDR3 in DNA: TGTGCCAGCAGTTACTATCTATACGGGTCAGCTAATGAAAAACTGTTTTTT. Its protein product is CASSYYLYGSANEKLFF.

This clone appeared once. The V call is TRBV2, the J call TRBJ2-7; 7 bases match TRBD1. There are 15 residues in the CDR3. Germline CDR1 and CDR2: SNHLY and FYNNEI. Trimming cost V 6 bases and J 3 bases; bases outside gene matches: 11. The CDR3 nucleotides are TGTGCCAGCAGGGGGACCCTGACAGGGCGCTACGAGCAGTACTTC. Protein product: CASRGTLTGRYEQYF.

The table lists this clone with a count of one. V and J are TRBV5-1 and TRBJ1-1; a weak D match, TRBD1 (5 bases). The germline V and J ends were trimmed by 2 bases and 4 bases, with 12 bases remaining between them. Germline lookup yields CDR1 SGHRS and CDR2 YFSETQ. This CDR3 is built from 14 residues. The DNA of the CDR3 is TGCGCCAGCAGCTTCGAGGGGTTCAGCACTGAAGCTTTCTTT. The encoded protein is CASSFEGFSTEAFF.

The rearrangement uses TRBV2 and TRBJ2-2; weak D call: TRBD2 (6 bases). The CDR3 is made up of 15 amino acids. The V end lost 5 bases, the J end lost 0 bases, and 10 bases lay between the germline ends. In germline, CDR1 is SNHLY, CDR2 FYNNEI. The CDR3 DNA follows: TGTGCCAGCAGTTATAGGACTACGAACACCGGGGAGCTGTTTTTT. This encodes CASSYRTTNTGELFF.

V is TRBV7-2 and J is TRBJ2-7; D remains unclear. Looked up from germline, CDR1 is SGHTA and CDR2 is FQGNSA. The CDR3 is 13 amino acids. The germline V and J ends were trimmed by 5 bases and 7 bases, with 15 bases remaining between them. DNA for the CDR3: TGTGCCAGCAGCCCGGTACGTGTGGGGGAGCAGTACTTC. Translated, it gives CASSPVRVGEQYF.

This clone was recorded once. The rearrangement joins TRBV4-1 to TRBJ1-2, with D unclear. The CDR3 is 11 residues long. Trimming shortened V by 1 base and J by 8 bases, and 5 bases separated the two germline ends. CDR1 is MGHRA and CDR2 is YSYEKL in the germline V gene. The CDR3 bases are TGCGCCAGCAGCCAAGGTTACGGCTACACCTTC. Residues: CASSQGYGYTF.

The chain is built from TRBV7-8 and TRBJ2-6; D is unresolved. V dropped 6 bases and J dropped 1 base, with 16 bases sitting between them. Germline V gene sequence: CDR1 SGHVS, CDR2 FQNEAQ. This CDR3 is 17 amino acids long. The CDR3 is CASRPYYTQSGANVLTF. DNA of the CDR3: TGTGCCAGCAGACCCTACTATACGCAGTCTGGGGCCAACGTCCTGACTTTC.

The gene calls are TRBV7-2 and TRBJ2-1; 8 bases fit TRBD2. Germline values: CDR1 SGHTA, CDR2 FQGNSA. V trimming: 4 bases; J trimming: 6 bases; junction bases outside the gene matches: 8. The CDR3 totals 15 residues. CDR3 in DNA: TGTGCCAGCAGCTCGTCGTCGGGACTAGTCAATGAGCAGTTCTTC. Translation: CASSSSSGLVNEQFF. The complete variable domain, with remaining parts taken from reference TRBV7-2 and TRBJ2-1, reads GAGVSQSPSNKVTEKGKDVELRCDPISGHTALYWYRQSLGQGLEFLIYFQGNSAPDKSGLPSDRFSAERTGGSVSTLTIQRTQQEDSAVYLCASSSSSGLVNEQFFGPGTRLTVL.

V is TRBV15 and J is TRBJ2-1; 8 nucleotides agree with TRBD2. The length of the CDR3 is 16 residues. The germline gives CDR1 LNHNV, CDR2 YYDKDF (reference sequence). V shed 0 bases, J shed 4 bases, and the junction held 5 bases outside the gene matches. The CDR3 spells CATSREIAGRYNEQFF. CDR3 in DNA: TGTGCCACCAGCAGAGAAATAGCGGGGAGATACAATGAGCAGTTCTTC.

This chain links TRBV5-1 with TRBJ1-2; 7 bases fit TRBD1. V was clipped by 6 bases and J by 8 bases; unmatched bases: 19. Germline-derived CDR1 and CDR2 are SGHRS and YFSETQ. This CDR3 has 16 amino acids. The CDR3: CASTGTAIPSMRGYTF. DNA of the CDR3: TGCGCCAGCACCGGGACAGCGATACCCTCTATGCGAGGCTACACCTTC.

This clone appeared once. J is TRBJ2-5 and V is TRBV7-2, with 10 bases that match TRBD2. Germline values: CDR1 SGHTA, CDR2 FQGNSA. Unmatched junction bases numbered 11, after V lost 5 bases and J lost 2 bases. This CDR3 is 17 amino acids long. The CDR3 DNA reads as TGTGCCAGCAGCCCCCAGGGTTCTAGCGGGGGACAAGAGACCCAGTACTTC. Its translation: CASSPQGSSGGQETQYF.

V and J are TRBV29-1 and TRBJ1-5; D may be TRBD1 (5 bases). There are 12 residues in the CDR3. Germline values: CDR1 SQVTM, CDR2 ANQGSEA. V lost 5 bases and J lost 6, with 11 bases in between. The CDR3 reads CSVSGEGQPQHF. Written as DNA, the CDR3 is TGCAGCGTTTCGGGGGAGGGTCAGCCCCAGCATTTT.

The chain employs TRBV9 and TRBJ1-1; possible D gene TRBD1, 5 bases. The V and J ends lost 6 bases and 4 bases respectively, with 13 bases between them. The CDR3 runs to 13 residues. The germline V gene encodes CDR1 SGDLS and CDR2 YYNGEE. The CDR3 is CASTNLQGTEAFF. In DNA form, the CDR3 reads TGTGCCAGCACCAACCTCCAGGGCACTGAAGCTTTCTTT.

The V gene is TRBV7-2, the J gene TRBJ1-5; 8 bases are a match to TRBD1. The CDR3 sequence is 15 residues long. The germline gives CDR1 SGHTA, CDR2 FQGNSA. Unmatched junction bases numbered 5, after V lost 3 bases and J lost 4 bases. The CDR3 spells CASSLLGQANQPQHF. The DNA of the CDR3 is TGTGCCAGCAGCTTGTTGGGACAGGCTAATCAGCCCCAGCATTTT.

The V and J genes are TRBV3-1 (or the pseudogene TRBV3-2) and TRBJ2-1; 8 bases are a match to TRBD2. Germline-derived CDR1 and CDR2 are LGHDT and YNNKEL (reference sequence). This CDR3 region has 19 residues. Trimming took 1 base from V and 8 from J; bases not matched to a gene: 19. DNA of the CDR3: TGTGCCAGCAGCCAAGCACGTATCTTATCGGGACTAGGAGGTCATGAGCAGTTCTTC. Its translation is CASSQARILSGLGGHEQFF.

V is TRBV10-3 and J is TRBJ1-3; 7 bases fit TRBD1. The J segment lost 1 base and the V segment lost 8 bases, leaving 2 bases of the junction unmatched. The CDR3 sequence is 13 residues long. Germline values: CDR1 ENHRY, CDR2 SYGVKD. The CDR3: CAIGTVSGNTIYF. CDR3 bases: TGTGCCATCGGGACAGTTTCTGGAAACACCATATATTTT.

This chain connects TRBV9 to TRBJ1-3, with unresolved D. This CDR3 has 13 amino acids. V was shortened by 3 bases and J by 4 bases, with 8 bases between the two germline ends. In germline, CDR1 is SGDLS, CDR2 YYNGEE. The CDR3 DNA reads TGTGCCAGCAGCGCCGCGGCGGGAAACACCATATATTTT. It is translated as CASSAAAGNTIYF.

This chain joins TRBV7-2 and TRBJ1-2, with 8 bases matching TRBD1. There are 14 residues in the CDR3. V trimming: 3 bases; J trimming: 8 bases; junction bases outside the gene matches: 8. CDR1 is SGHTA and CDR2 is FQGNSA in the germline V gene. Here the CDR3 reads CASSFGQGLEGYTF. As DNA, the CDR3 is TGTGCCAGCAGCTTCGGACAGGGATTGGAAGGCTACACCTTC.

This chain connects TRBV7-3 to TRBJ2-7; the D call may be TRBD1 or TRBD2 (5 bases each). Germline V gene sequence: CDR1 SGHTA, CDR2 FQGTGA. This CDR3 region has 13 residues. Trimming shortened V by 5 bases and J by 4 bases, and 12 bases separated the two germline ends. For the CDR3, the DNA is TGTGCCAGCAGCCCGGGACGGATGTACGAGCAGTACTTC. Translation gives CASSPGRMYEQYF.

The V call is TRBV19, the J call TRBJ1-1; D gene uncertain. The V gene lost 1 base and the J gene lost 0 bases, with 9 bases spanning the gap. This CDR3 contains 15 residues. The germline V gene encodes CDR1 LNHDA and CDR2 SQIVND (reference sequence). CDR3 region: CASSIGAAMNTEAFF. CDR3 nucleotide sequence: TGTGCCAGTAGTATAGGAGCAGCGATGAACACTGAAGCTTTCTTT.

The chain links TRBV7-9 to TRBJ1-5; D not resolved. CDR1 is SEHNR, CDR2 FQNEAQ, per germline (reference sequence). This CDR3 is built from 12 residues. V was clipped by 0 bases and J by 4 bases, with 1 base between them. The CDR3 bases are TGTGCCAGCAGCTTAGCGAATCAGCCCCAGCATTTT. Translated, it gives CASSLANQPQHF. Full variable domain (missing parts from reference TRBV7-9 and TRBJ1-5): DTGVSQNPRHKITKRGQNVTFRCDPISEHNRLYWYRQTLGQGPEFLTYFQNEAQLEKSRLLSDRFSAERPKGSFSTLEIQRTEQGDSAMYLCASSLANQPQHFGDGTRLSIL.

The rearrangement links TRBV2 to TRBJ1-5; D possibly corresponds to TRBD1 (5 bases). Germline loops: CDR1 SNHLY, CDR2 FYNNEI. This CDR3 is built from 13 residues. The V end was cut by 4 bases, the J end by 6 bases, with 10 bases between. The CDR3 coding sequence is TGTGCCAGCAGTGGGGCAGGGATTCAGCCCCAGCATTTT. This sequence encodes CASSGAGIQPQHF.

This clone has just one count. V and J are TRBV4-2 and TRBJ1-5, with 9 bases fitting TRBD1. V was pared by 0 bases and J by 8 bases, with 2 bases of the junction left unmatched. The CDR3 extends over 14 amino acids. CDR1 and CDR2 (germline): LGHNA, YNFKEQ. The chain's CDR3 is CASSQEQGAEPQHF. CDR3 DNA sequence: TGTGCCAGCAGCCAAGAACAGGGGGCAGAGCCCCAGCATTTT.

The chain has TRBV24-1 and TRBJ2-1; TRBD2 aligns across 12 bases. This CDR3 is built from 15 residues. In germline, CDR1 is KGHDR, CDR2 SFDVKD. V lost 4 bases and J lost 6; bases outside the gene matches: 3. CDR3 in DNA: TGTGCCACCAGTGACCCGACTAGCGGGGGCAATGAGCAGTTCTTC. Amino acids: CATSDPTSGGNEQFF.